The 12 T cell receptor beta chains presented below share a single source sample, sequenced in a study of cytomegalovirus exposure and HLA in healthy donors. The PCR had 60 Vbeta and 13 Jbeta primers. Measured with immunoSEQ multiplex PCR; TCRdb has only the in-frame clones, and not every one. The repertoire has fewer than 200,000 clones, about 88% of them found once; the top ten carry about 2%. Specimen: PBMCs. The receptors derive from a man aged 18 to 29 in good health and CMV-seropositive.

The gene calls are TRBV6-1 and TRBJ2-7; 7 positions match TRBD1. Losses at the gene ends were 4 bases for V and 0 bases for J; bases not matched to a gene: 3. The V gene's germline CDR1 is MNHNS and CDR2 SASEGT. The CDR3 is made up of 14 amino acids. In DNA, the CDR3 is TGTGCCAGCAGTGGTAGGGACAGCTCCTACGAGCAGTACTTC. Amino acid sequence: CASSGRDSSYEQYF.

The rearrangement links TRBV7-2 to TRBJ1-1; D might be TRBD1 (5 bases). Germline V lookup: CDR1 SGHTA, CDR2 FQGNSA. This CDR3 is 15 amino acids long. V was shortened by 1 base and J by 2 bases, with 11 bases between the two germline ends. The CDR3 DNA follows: TGTGCCAGCAGCTTAGACATGCAGGGAAACACTGAAGCTTTCTTT. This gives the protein CASSLDMQGNTEAFF.

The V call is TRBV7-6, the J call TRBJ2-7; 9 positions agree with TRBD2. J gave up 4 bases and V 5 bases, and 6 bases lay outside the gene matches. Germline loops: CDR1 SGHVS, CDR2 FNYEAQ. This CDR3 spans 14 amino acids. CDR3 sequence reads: CASSPMGLAYEQYF. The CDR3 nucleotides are TGTGCCAGCAGCCCGATGGGACTAGCTTACGAGCAGTACTTC.

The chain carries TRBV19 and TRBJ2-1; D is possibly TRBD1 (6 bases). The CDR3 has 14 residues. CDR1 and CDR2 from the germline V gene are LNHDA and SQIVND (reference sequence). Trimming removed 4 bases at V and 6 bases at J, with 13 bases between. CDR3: CASSNGQPRNEQFF. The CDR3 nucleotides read TGTGCCAGTAGTAATGGACAGCCCCGCAATGAGCAGTTCTTC.

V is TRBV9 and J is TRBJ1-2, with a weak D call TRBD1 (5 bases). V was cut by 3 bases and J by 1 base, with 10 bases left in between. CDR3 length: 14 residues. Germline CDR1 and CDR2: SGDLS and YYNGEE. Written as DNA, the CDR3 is TGTGCCAGCAGCGGGGGAGGGGTTAACTATGGCTACACCTTC. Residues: CASSGGGVNYGYTF.

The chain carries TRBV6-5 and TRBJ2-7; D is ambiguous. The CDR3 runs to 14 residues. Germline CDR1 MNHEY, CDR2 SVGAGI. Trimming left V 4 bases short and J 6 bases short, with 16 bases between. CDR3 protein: CASSSLGPDGEQYF. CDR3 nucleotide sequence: TGTGCCAGCAGTTCCCTTGGGCCCGACGGCGAGCAGTACTTC.

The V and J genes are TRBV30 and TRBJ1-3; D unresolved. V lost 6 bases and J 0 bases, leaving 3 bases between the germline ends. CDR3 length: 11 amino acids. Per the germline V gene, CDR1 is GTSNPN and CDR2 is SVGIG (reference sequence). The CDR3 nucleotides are TGTGCCTGCCTCTCTGGAAACACCATATATTTT. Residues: CACLSGNTIYF.

CDR3 region: CASSQDQADRLYGYTF. The CDR3 bases are TGCGCCAGCAGCCAAGACCAGGCCGACAGGCTCTATGGCTACACCTTC. This sequence joins TRBV4-3 and TRBJ1-2; a possible D gene is TRBD1 (6 bases). The CDR3 length is 16 residues. CDR1 and CDR2 from the germline V gene are LGHNA and YSLEER. V was cut by 0 bases and J by 4 bases, with 15 bases left in between.

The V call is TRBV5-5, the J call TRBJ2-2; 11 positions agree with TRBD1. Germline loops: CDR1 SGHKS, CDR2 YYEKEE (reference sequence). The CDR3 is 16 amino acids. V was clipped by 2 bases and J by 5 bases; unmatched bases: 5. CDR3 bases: TGTGCCAGCAGCTTTGGACAGGGGGCAGCTACCGGGGAGCTGTTTTTT. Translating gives CASSFGQGAATGELFF.

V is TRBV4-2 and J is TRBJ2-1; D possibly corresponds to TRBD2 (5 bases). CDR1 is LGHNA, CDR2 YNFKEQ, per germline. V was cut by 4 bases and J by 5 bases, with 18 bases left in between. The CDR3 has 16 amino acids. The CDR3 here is CASSPSVGVPNNEQFF. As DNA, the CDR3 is TGTGCCAGCAGCCCTTCTGTCGGGGTACCTAACAATGAGCAGTTCTTC.

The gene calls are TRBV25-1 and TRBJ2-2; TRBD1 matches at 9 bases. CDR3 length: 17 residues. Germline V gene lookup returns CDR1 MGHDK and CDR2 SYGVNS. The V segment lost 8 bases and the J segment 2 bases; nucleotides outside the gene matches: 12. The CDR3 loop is CASGWLPGQGNTGELFF. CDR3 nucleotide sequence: TGTGCCAGCGGGTGGCTCCCGGGACAGGGAAACACCGGGGAGCTGTTTTTT.

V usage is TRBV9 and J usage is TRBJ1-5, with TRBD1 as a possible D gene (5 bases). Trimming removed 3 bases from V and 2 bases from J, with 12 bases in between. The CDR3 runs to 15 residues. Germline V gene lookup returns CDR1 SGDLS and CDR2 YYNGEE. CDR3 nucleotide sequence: TGTGCCAGCAGCGCCCACGGGGGTGGCAATCAGCCCCAGCATTTT. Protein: CASSAHGGGNQPQHF.